The 14 T cell receptor beta chains in this list originate from one sample, sequenced in a study of T cell responses to AZD1222 COVID-19 vaccine. TCRdb keeps only in-frame clones here, not all; method: immunoSEQ multiplex PCR. This repertoire shows tens of thousands of clones, roughly 90% found once; its top ten account for 19%. The sequencing used peripheral blood, collected on day 0 of AZD1222 vaccination. The origin of the receptors is an adult in good health.

The chain has TRBV10-3 and TRBJ2-2, with D unresolved. The CDR3 has 12 amino acids. The germline V and J ends were trimmed by 5 bases and 11 bases, with 12 bases remaining between them. CDR1 is ENHRY, CDR2 SYGVKD, per germline. CDR3: CAISQIGVELFF. CDR3 sequence (DNA): TGTGCCATCAGTCAAATAGGAGTTGAGCTGTTTTTT.

The gene calls are TRBV11-2 and TRBJ2-2; no clear D gene. Germline-derived CDR1 and CDR2 are SGHAT and FQNNGV. Between the trimmed V and J ends, which lost 6 bases and 2 bases, there was a span of 13 bases. This CDR3 region has 15 residues. CDR3 loop: CASSQDPDNTGELFF. In nucleotides, the CDR3 is TGTGCCAGCAGTCAGGACCCGGACAACACCGGGGAGCTGTTTTTT.

The genes are TRBV7-3 and TRBJ1-1, with D hard to call. Germline assignment: CDR1 SGHTA and CDR2 FQGTGA. The V gene lost 5 bases and the J gene lost 1 base, with 8 bases spanning the gap. The CDR3 runs 13 residues. This chain's CDR3 is CASSPRPNTEAFF. The CDR3 coding sequence is TGTGCCAGCAGCCCCCGCCCGAACACTGAAGCTTTCTTT.

The chain combines TRBV24-1 with TRBJ2-3; D is ambiguous. The CDR3 covers 14 residues. The V gene's germline CDR1 is KGHDR and CDR2 SFDVKD. V was pared by 4 bases and J by 4 bases, with 11 bases between. The CDR3 spells CATSDSPSADTQYF. CDR3 nucleotides: TGTGCCACCAGTGACTCCCCCTCGGCAGATACGCAGTATTTT.

This sequence joins TRBV30 and TRBJ1-2; D is uncertain. Germline assignment: CDR1 GTSNPN and CDR2 SVGIG (reference sequence). The CDR3 contains 13 residues. V lost 0 bases to trimming and J lost 3 bases, with 8 bases between them. The CDR3 sequence is CAWSVRNDYGYTF. In DNA, the CDR3 is TGTGCCTGGAGTGTGAGGAATGACTATGGCTACACCTTC.

The genes are TRBV19 and TRBJ1-4; TRBD1 matches at 10 bases. Germline-derived CDR1 and CDR2 are LNHDA and SQIVND (reference sequence). The CDR3 totals 15 residues. J was trimmed by 8 bases and V by 7 bases; bases with no gene match: 10. CDR3 loop: CASIDRTGGDEKLFF. In DNA form, the CDR3 reads TGTGCCAGTATCGATCGGACAGGGGGGGACGAAAAACTGTTTTTT. The full variable domain, completed using reference TRBV19 and TRBJ1-4, is DGGITQSPKYLFRKEGQNVTLSCEQNLNHDAMYWYRQDPGQGLRLIYYSQIVNDFQKGDIAEGYSVSREKKESFPLTVTSAQKNPTAFYLCASIDRTGGDEKLFFGSGTQLSVL.

The rearrangement joins TRBV5-6 to TRBJ1-5; D is uncertain. In germline, CDR1 is SGHDT, CDR2 YYEEEE. Trimming took off 0 bases at V and 4 bases at J, with 5 bases between the two ends. This CDR3 contains 13 residues. The CDR3 is CASSLGRNQPQHF. The DNA for the CDR3 is TGTGCCAGCAGCTTGGGCCGTAATCAGCCCCAGCATTTT. The whole variable domain, filled in from reference TRBV5-6 and TRBJ1-5, reads DAGVTQSPTHLIKTRGQQVTLRCSPKSGHDTVSWYQQALGQGPQFIFQYYEEEERQRGNFPDRFSGHQFPNYSSELNVNALLLGDSALYLCASSLGRNQPQHFGDGTRLSIL.

The chain recombines TRBV27 with TRBJ1-5, with D perhaps matching TRBD1 (6 bases). The CDR3 is made up of 14 amino acids. From germline, CDR1 is MNHEY and CDR2 SMNVEV (reference sequence). V lost 6 bases and J lost 7, with 16 bases in between. The CDR3 nucleotides read TGTGCCAGCAGCCCTACAGGGTCAGCACAGCCCCAGCATTTT. Residues: CASSPTGSAQPQHF.

The chain recombines TRBV10-3 with TRBJ1-2; a possible D gene is TRBD1 (5 bases). V dropped 7 bases and J dropped 8 bases, with 26 bases sitting between them. CDR1 ENHRY and CDR2 SYGVKD come from the germline V gene. This CDR3 is 16 amino acids long. The CDR3 sequence is CAITKGESKGFGGYTF. The CDR3 DNA sequence: TGTGCCATCACCAAAGGGGAATCAAAGGGCTTCGGGGGCTACACCTTC.

V and J are TRBV7-2 and TRBJ2-7; 10 nucleotides agree with TRBD2. The CDR3 spans 15 residues. In germline, CDR1 is SGHTA, CDR2 FQGNSA. V trimming: 4 bases; J trimming: 3 bases; junction bases outside the gene matches: 6. In nucleotides, the CDR3 is TGTGCCAGCAGCTCCGTAGCGGGGGGTTTCTACGAGCAGTACTTC. Amino acids: CASSSVAGGFYEQYF.

This clone has just a few counts. CDR3 in amino acids: CASLSGQGITEAFF. CDR3 sequence (DNA): TGTGCCAGCCTATCTGGACAGGGCATCACTGAAGCTTTCTTT. This chain uses TRBV19 with TRBJ1-1, with 8 nucleotides matching TRBD1. The CDR3 spans 14 residues. Germline V gene lookup returns CDR1 LNHDA and CDR2 SQIVND (reference sequence). V shed 9 bases and J 4 bases; nucleotides not matched to a gene: 10.

This chain uses TRBV6-1 with TRBJ1-3; D possibly corresponds to TRBD1 (5 bases). CDR1 and CDR2 from the germline V gene are MNHNS and SASEGT. V was shortened by 2 bases and J by 0 bases, with 14 bases between the two germline ends. This CDR3 spans 17 amino acids. In DNA form, the CDR3 reads TGTGCCAGCAGTGAACCGAGGGACGGCAACTCTGGAAACACCATATATTTT. Translation: CASSEPRDGNSGNTIYF.

This clone was detected a few times. The gene calls are TRBV6-6 and TRBJ1-5; 8 nucleotides agree with TRBD1. The CDR3 runs to 13 residues. Unmatched junction bases numbered 4, after V lost 5 bases and J lost 7 bases. Germline lookup yields CDR1 MNHNY and CDR2 SVGAGI (reference sequence). This CDR3 is CASSPRGLQPQHF. CDR3 DNA sequence: TGTGCCAGCAGTCCCAGGGGGCTGCAGCCCCAGCATTTT.

V gene TRBV21-1 combines with J gene TRBJ1-2. TRBV21-1 is termed a pseudogene. The CDR3 is 15 residues long. CDR3 sequence reads: CASSFLGRDVRGYTF. CDR3 coding DNA: TGTGCCAGCAGTTTCCTGGGACGGGACGTTAGAGGCTACACCTTC.